This TCR beta chain was found in a study of T-cell reconstitution after alpha-beta-depleted transplantation in children. Unique molecular identifiers tagged the TCRbeta library. One entry per CDR3 protein results from TCRdb running MiXCR on the PCR reads. The sample contains under 250,000 distinct CDR3 sequences, around 7% of which appear only once. This TCR was recovered from a boy between 2 and 15 years old with acute lymphoblastic leukemia, due to receive a stem cell transplant. Sample: PBMCs, taken before TCRalphabeta/CD19-depleted stem cell transplant.

In nucleotides, the CDR3 is TGTGCCTGGAGTAGGGGGGATTCACCCCTCCACTTT. This translates into CAWSRGDSPLHF. The chain employs TRBV30 and TRBJ1-6; maybe TRBD1 (6 bases). Germline lookup yields CDR1 GTSNPN and CDR2 SVGIG (reference sequence). Trimming stripped 2 bases from V and 8 bases from J, with 7 bases between. The CDR3 consists of 12 residues.